Below, 11 T cell receptor beta chains from the same sample are listed, as sequenced in a study of T cell responses to AZD1222 COVID-19 vaccine (dated by TCRdb to the early 2020s). Libraries were constructed by the immunoSEQ multiplex PCR assay. TCRdb stores this immuneACCESS table with in-frame sequences only. Part of the clones is absent; in the studies checked, under half of the shortfall reflects unresolved V genes, and no reason is known for the rest. The sample records around 81,000 clones, more than 85% of which are singletons. The ten largest clones capture around 8% of the sample. What the time point label conveys for this sample: about 28 days (+/-7) after the second vaccine dose. The sample here was peripheral blood, taken 28 days after the second AZD1222 dose. These receptors all stem from an adult who received the AZD1222 COVID-19 vaccine.

The chain employs TRBV10-2 and TRBJ2-7; tentatively, D is TRBD1 or TRBD2 (5 bases each). The V end was cut by 6 bases, the J end by 1 base, with 13 bases between. This CDR3 has 14 residues. CDR1 WSHSY and CDR2 SAAADI come from the germline V gene. CDR3 amino acids: CASSPDSGSYEQYF. For the CDR3, the DNA is TGCGCCAGCAGCCCGGACTCAGGGTCCTACGAGCAGTACTTC.

This clone turned up a few times. The genes are TRBV19 and TRBJ1-2, with TRBD1 as a possible D gene (5 bases). The V and J ends lost 7 bases and 4 bases respectively, with 10 bases between them. Germline V gene sequence: CDR1 LNHDA, CDR2 SQIVND (reference sequence). CDR3 length: 12 residues. For the CDR3, the DNA is TGTGCCAGTATCAGGGATGGCTATGGCTACACCTTC. It yields the protein CASIRDGYGYTF.

The chain recombines TRBV7-9 with TRBJ1-4; D gene uncertain. This CDR3 region has 13 residues. Germline-derived CDR1 and CDR2 are SEHNR and FQNEAQ (reference sequence). Trimming took off 2 bases at V and 7 bases at J, with 8 bases between the two ends. The CDR3 is CASSLIGGEKLFF. The CDR3 DNA is TGTGCCAGCAGCTTAATAGGAGGTGAAAAACTGTTTTTT.

V and J are TRBV7-8 and TRBJ2-6; no clear D. Trimming removed 5 bases from V and 0 bases from J, with 8 bases in between. The CDR3 runs to 15 residues. The germline CDR1 and CDR2 sequences are SGHVS and FQNEAQ. For the CDR3, the DNA is TGTGCCAGCAGCGCCCGGCACTCTGGGGCCAACGTCCTGACTTTC. Translated: CASSARHSGANVLTF.

The chain carries TRBV10-2 and TRBJ2-1; TRBD2 agrees at 15 bases. This CDR3 contains 18 residues. CDR1 and CDR2 (germline): WSHSY, SAAADI. V trimming: 6 bases; J trimming: 4 bases; junction bases outside the gene matches: 10. CDR3 DNA: TGCGCCAGCAGCGGACTAGCGGGAGGGCGGGACCCTTACAATGAGCAGTTCTTC. It is translated as CASSGLAGGRDPYNEQFF.

The chain carries TRBV7-9 and TRBJ2-7; no clear D gene. The germline CDR1 and CDR2 sequences are SEHNR and FQNEAQ (reference sequence). With 2 bases removed from V and 2 bases from J, the gap between germline ends came to 10 bases. This CDR3 is built from 14 residues. This CDR3 reads CASSLRAVTYEQYF. CDR3 bases: TGTGCCAGCAGCTTAAGGGCAGTAACCTACGAGCAGTACTTC.

The sample holds one count of this clone. V and J are TRBV15 and TRBJ1-2; D gene uncertain. Trimming stripped 5 bases from V and 4 bases from J, with 17 bases between. Looked up from germline, CDR1 is LNHNV and CDR2 is YYDKDF (reference sequence). The CDR3 has 15 residues. The CDR3 bases are TGTGCCACCAGCCCCTCAACGAGTAGCGCCTATGGCTACACCTTC. Translating gives CATSPSTSSAYGYTF. The full variable domain, its missing parts supplied by reference TRBV15 and TRBJ1-2, is DAMVIQNPRYQVTQFGKPVTLSCSQTLNHNVMYWYQQKSSQAPKLLFHYYDKDFNNEADTPDNFQSRRPNTSFCFLDIRSPGLGDTAMYLCATSPSTSSAYGYTFGSGTRLTVV.

The chain combines TRBV14 with TRBJ2-2; the match to TRBD2 covers 7 bases. Trimming cost V 4 bases and J 4 bases; bases outside gene matches: 12. Per germline, CDR1 SGHDN and CDR2 FVKESK. CDR3 length: 17 residues. CDR3 nucleotides: TGTGCCAGCAGCCCGGATCTGGGACTACGGCGCACCGGGGAGCTGTTTTTT. Protein product: CASSPDLGLRRTGELFF.

The chain combines TRBV6-2 or TRBV6-3 with TRBJ2-7; D tentatively reads TRBD1 or TRBD2 (5 bases each). CDR1 and CDR2 (germline): MNHEY, SVGEGT. V was clipped by 0 bases and J by 6 bases, with 9 bases between them. This CDR3 spans 13 amino acids. CDR3 bases: TGTGCCAGCAGTTACTCGAGGGGTGTCGAGCAGTACTTC. Its protein is CASSYSRGVEQYF.

The rearrangement links TRBV6-6 to TRBJ2-7; D gene unclear. Trimming left V 0 bases short and J 4 bases short, with 7 bases between. The CDR3 has 13 residues. Germline CDR1 and CDR2: MNHNY and SVGAGI (reference sequence). DNA of the CDR3: TGTGCCAGCAGTTACTCGAGAGATTACGAGCAGTACTTC. Translated, it gives CASSYSRDYEQYF.

The V call is TRBV28, the J call TRBJ2-2, with TRBD1 matching 7 bases. The junction had 7 bases not matched to a gene; V was cut back by 5 bases and J by 4 bases. The CDR3 has 15 residues. Germline lookup yields CDR1 MDHEN and CDR2 SYDVKM. The CDR3 bases are TGTGCCAGCAGTAAAAGGGCAGGGGGCACCGGGGAGCTGTTTTTT. This encodes CASSKRAGGTGELFF.